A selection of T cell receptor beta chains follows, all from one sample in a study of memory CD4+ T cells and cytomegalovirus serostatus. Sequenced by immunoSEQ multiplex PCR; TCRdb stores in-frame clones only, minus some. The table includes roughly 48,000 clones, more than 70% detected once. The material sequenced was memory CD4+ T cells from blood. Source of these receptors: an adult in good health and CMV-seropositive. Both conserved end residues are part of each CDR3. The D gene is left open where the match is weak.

TGTGCCAGCAGCTTTGGGGGGACTTCCTTGGATGGCTACACCTTC,CASSFGGTSLDGYTF,TRBV7-9,.,TRBJ1-2
TGTGCCACCACGGGGCGAGCAACCCAAGAGACCCAGTACTTC,CATTGRATQETQYF,TRBV7-9,.,TRBJ2-5
TGTGCCAGCAGTGTTAACAGGGGGGGGAATCAGCCCCAGCATTTT,CASSVNRGGNQPQHF,TRBV6-1,TRBD1,TRBJ1-5
TGTGCCAGTACGGGGGTAGGGGCCAACGTCCTGACTTTC,CASTGVGANVLTF,TRBV19,.,TRBJ2-6
TGTGCCAGCAGCTCCGGGGGTACTAATGAGCAGTTCTTC,CASSSGGTNEQFF,TRBV7-3,.,TRBJ2-1
TGTGCCAGCAGCCAGGGGACTAGCGGGGGGGCCACTTCCACCCAGACCCAGTACTTC,CASSQGTSGGATSTQTQYF,TRBV4-2,TRBD2,TRBJ2-5
TGTGCCAGCAGCCGGGACAGGGGGCACCCCGAGCAGTACTTC,CASSRDRGHPEQYF,TRBV7-2,TRBD1,TRBJ2-7
TGTGCCAGCAGCCCCCGGGGGGGAGAAGATACGCAGTATTTT,CASSPRGGEDTQYF,TRBV7-9,TRBD2,TRBJ2-3
TGTGCCAGCAGTCCACAGCGGGAGGGCCACACCGGGGAGCTGTTTTTT,CASSPQREGHTGELFF,TRBV4-2,TRBD2,TRBJ2-2
TGTGCCAGCCCTGGGGAAAGGACAGATACGCAGTATTTT,CASPGERTDTQYF,TRBV9,.,TRBJ2-3
TGTGCCAGCAGCAGTAAGAACACTGAAGCTTTCTTT,CASSSKNTEAFF,TRBV14,.,TRBJ1-1
TGTGCCAGCAGTTACTCGATAGCGTATGAGCAGTTCTTC,CASSYSIAYEQFF,TRBV6-6,.,TRBJ2-1
TGTGCCAGTAGTATCCGAAGACAGGGGCTCACAGATACGCAGTATTTT,CASSIRRQGLTDTQYF,TRBV19,TRBD1,TRBJ2-3
TGTGCCAGCAGCTGGGGGACGGGAGACGCTGGAAACACCATATATTTT,CASSWGTGDAGNTIYF,TRBV5-4,.,TRBJ1-3
TGCGCCAGCAGAGGCCACCAGTTGAACACTGAAGCTTTCTTT,CASRGHQLNTEAFF,TRBV4-3,.,TRBJ1-1
TGTGCCAGCAGCTTAGCGGATAACCCTTTGAACACTGAAGCTTTCTTT,CASSLADNPLNTEAFF,TRBV7-9,.,TRBJ1-1
TGTGCCAGCAGCTTAAGCGCTACGCTAGGGGAGCAGTTCTTC,CASSLSATLGEQFF,TRBV7-9,.,TRBJ2-1
TGTGCCAGCAGCCCTGGGACAGTTGAAATAGCTGGGGCCAACGTCCTGACTTTC,CASSPGTVEIAGANVLTF,TRBV9,TRBD1,TRBJ2-6
TGTGCCAGCAGCTTATTTGTCGGGAGTGGGGCCGGGGAGCTGTTTTTT,CASSLFVGSGAGELFF,TRBV7-2,.,TRBJ2-2
TGTGCCAGCAGGCAAAGGGAGCCCCCCTACGAGCAGTACTTC,CASRQREPPYEQYF,TRBV27,.,TRBJ2-7
TGTGCCAGTTTAGCGGTTACCCTCGAGCAGTACTTC,CASLAVTLEQYF,TRBV6-1,.,TRBJ2-7
TGTGCCAGCAGCTCCCGAGGCCCAGGGAATCAAGAGACCCAGTACTTC,CASSSRGPGNQETQYF,TRBV5-4,.,TRBJ2-5
TGTGCCAGCAGTCGGACAGGGAGGGGACAGCCCCAGCATTTT,CASSRTGRGQPQHF,TRBV7-9,TRBD1,TRBJ1-5
TGTGCCAGCTCACCAGGGGGACGCGGCTATGGCTACACCTTC,CASSPGGRGYGYTF,TRBV18,.,TRBJ1-2
TGTGCCAGCAGCTTGGGGCTAGACTCAGATACGCAGTATTTT,CASSLGLDSDTQYF,TRBV7-2,.,TRBJ2-3
TGTGCCAGCAGTGTACCCGGGACAGGCTATGGCTACACCTTC,CASSVPGTGYGYTF,TRBV6-5,TRBD1,TRBJ1-2
TGTGCCAGCAGCTTGGGACAGGCGAACACCGGGGAGCTGTTTTTT,CASSLGQANTGELFF,TRBV7-3,TRBD1,TRBJ2-2
TGCAGTGCTAGAGATAACTATGGCTACACCTTC,CSARDNYGYTF,TRBV20-1,.,TRBJ1-2
TGTATGGTAGGGGTGAACACTGAAGCTTTCTTT,CMVGVNTEAFF,TRBV20-1,.,TRBJ1-1
TGTGCCAGCAGGAAAGACGGGCTCAATCAGCCCCAGCATTTT,CASRKDGLNQPQHF,TRBV6-1,.,TRBJ1-5
TGTGCCAGCAGCTTATCGCATGAGCAGTTCTTC,CASSLSHEQFF,TRBV7-2,.,TRBJ2-1
TGTGCCAGCAGTTTATTGTGGGGAGCGGGAGAAGGCTACAATGAGCAGTTCTTC,CASSLLWGAGEGYNEQFF,TRBV28,TRBD2,TRBJ2-1
TGTGCCAGCTCACTAGGGGCAACTAATGAAAAACTGTTTTTT,CASSLGATNEKLFF,TRBV18,.,TRBJ1-4
TGTGCCGTCCACAAGGACACTGGAAACACCATATATTTT,CAVHKDTGNTIYF,TRBV19,.,TRBJ1-3
TGTGCCAGCAGCCTACAACCAAGTCAGCCCCAGCATTTT,CASSLQPSQPQHF,TRBV6-1,.,TRBJ1-5
TGTGCCAGCAGTTACTCCAGTGCGGGGAATGAGCAGTTCTTC,CASSYSSAGNEQFF,TRBV6-5,.,TRBJ2-1
TGTGCCAGCAGTGAAGTGACTGTTACCGAAAAACTGTTTTTT,CASSEVTVTEKLFF,TRBV2,.,TRBJ1-4
TGTGCCAGTAGTATGAAGCCTGATCAGCCCCAGCATTTT,CASSMKPDQPQHF,TRBV19,.,TRBJ1-5